Shown below are 15 T cell receptor beta chains from a single sample sequenced in a study of blood T cells in healthy people across ages. A J-beta primer mix and a sample-barcoded 5' primer were used in a second PCR of about 6 to 12 cycles. In TCRdb, the 5' RACE reads were re-called with MiXCR into one record per CDR3 protein. This table holds about 1.6 million distinct CDR3 sequences, 34% found once. The sample consisted of blood. The receptors shown here come from a woman in her twenties or thirties in good health.

This chain links TRBV9 with TRBJ1-2; no firm D call. The CDR3 length is 16 residues. The V gene lost 0 bases and the J gene lost 3 bases, with 15 bases spanning the gap. CDR1 SGDLS and CDR2 YYNGEE come from the germline V gene. In DNA, the CDR3 is TGTGCCAGCAGCGTAGGGGCAGGCTCTCGGGACTATGGCTACACCTTC. Translating it yields CASSVGAGSRDYGYTF.

J is TRBJ2-5 and V is TRBV7-9; D call uncertain. CDR1 is SEHNR and CDR2 is FQNEAQ in the germline V gene (reference sequence). This CDR3 contains 12 residues. Trimming stripped 8 bases from V and 5 bases from J, with 12 bases between. CDR3 sequence (DNA): TGTGCCAGCTTGGGCCCGAGGGAGACCCAGTACTTC. It yields the protein CASLGPRETQYF.

The rearrangement joins TRBV5-6 to TRBJ1-6; 11 positions agree with TRBD1. This CDR3 is 16 amino acids long. CDR1 and CDR2 (germline): SGHDT, YYEEEE. V was pared by 3 bases and J by 10 bases, with 9 bases of the junction left unmatched. The CDR3 DNA reads TGTGCCAGCAGCTATGGGACAGGGGGGACCCAATCACCCCTCCACTTT. Its protein is CASSYGTGGTQSPLHF. Combining the CDR3 with reference TRBV5-6 and TRBJ1-6 gives the whole variable domain DAGVTQSPTHLIKTRGQQVTLRCSPKSGHDTVSWYQQALGQGPQFIFQYYEEEERQRGNFPDRFSGHQFPNYSSELNVNALLLGDSALYLCASSYGTGGTQSPLHFGNGTRLTVT.

This rearrangement joins TRBV28 to TRBJ2-4; D may be TRBD2 (5 bases). CDR1 MDHEN and CDR2 SYDVKM come from the germline V gene. The V end was cut by 5 bases, the J end by 2 bases, with 10 bases between. The CDR3 is 14 residues long. This chain's CDR3 is CASSPRETKNIQYF. The CDR3 nucleotides are TGTGCCAGCAGTCCCCGGGAAACCAAAAACATTCAGTACTTC.

This clonotype was recorded a few times. The genes are TRBV28 and TRBJ2-4, with D hard to call. Gene TRBJ2-7 matches the end of the DNA better, so the J call may be wrong. In germline, CDR1 is MDHEN, CDR2 SYDVKM. The CDR3 has 16 residues. The CDR3 DNA reads as TGTGCCAGCAGCCCGATGGGGATAGTGGCCCCCTACGAGCAGTACTTC. Translated: CASSPMGIVAPYEQYF.

This clonotype was detected a few times. The chain employs TRBV6-2 or TRBV6-3 and TRBJ2-7; unclear D gene. CDR1 MNHEY and CDR2 SVGEGT come from the germline V gene. The CDR3 has 11 residues. V dropped 10 bases and J dropped 11 bases, with 18 bases sitting between them. CDR3 protein: CATKSKLSEYF. DNA of the CDR3: TGTGCCACCAAATCAAAGCTATCGGAGTACTTC.

This clonotype was seen just once. The chain employs TRBV20-1 and TRBJ2-1; 13 positions agree with TRBD2. After removal of 4 bases from V and 7 bases from J, the junction contained 7 bases not matched to a gene. The CDR3 length is 15 residues. Germline CDR1 DFQATT, CDR2 SNEGSKA (reference sequence). The CDR3 DNA sequence: TGCAGTGCTACAAAACTAGCGGGAGGGAGGAATGAGCAGTTCTTC. This sequence encodes CSATKLAGGRNEQFF.

This clonotype occurred many times. This chain connects TRBV28 to TRBJ2-5, with D perhaps given as TRBD1 or TRBD2 (5 bases each). Germline V gene sequence: CDR1 MDHEN, CDR2 SYDVKM. Deletions cut 3 bases from V and 2 bases from J, with 7 bases between. CDR3 length: 13 amino acids. CDR3 in amino acids: CASSFREQETQYF. The CDR3 DNA sequence: TGTGCCAGCAGTTTCAGGGAGCAAGAGACCCAGTACTTC. Supplemented by reference TRBV28 and TRBJ2-5, the full variable domain reads DVKVTQSSRYLVKRTGEKVFLECVQDMDHENMFWYRQDPGLGLRLIYFSYDVKMKEKGDIPEGYSVSREKKERFSLILESASTNQTSMYLCASSFREQETQYFGPGTRLLVL.

V gene TRBV6-2 or TRBV6-3 combines with J gene TRBJ2-5; D remains ambiguous. V was trimmed by 7 bases and J by 5 bases, leaving 11 bases between them. The germline CDR1 and CDR2 sequences are MNHEY and SVGEGT. CDR3 size: 12 residues. The CDR3 nucleotides are TGTGCCAGCACTACTCTTGTGGAGACCCAGTACTTC. Its protein product is CASTTLVETQYF.

V is TRBV3-1 and J is TRBJ1-2, with 7 nucleotides matching TRBD1. The CDR3 is 14 residues long. V lost 1 base, J lost 8 bases, and 7 bases stayed unmatched. Germline loops: CDR1 LGHDT, CDR2 YNNKEL (reference sequence). Here the CDR3 DNA reads TGTGCCAGCAGCCAAGTAGACAGGGACGGCGGCTACACCTTC. Its translation is CASSQVDRDGGYTF.

This sequence joins TRBV3-1 and TRBJ1-4; D may be TRBD1 (6 bases). CDR3 length: 13 amino acids. Germline V gene data show CDR1 as LGHDT and CDR2 as YNNKEL (reference sequence). Trimming removed 0 bases at V and 8 bases at J, with 7 bases between. This CDR3 reads CASSQEGAEKLFF. The CDR3 DNA sequence: TGTGCCAGCAGCCAAGAGGGGGCCGAAAAACTGTTTTTT.

V usage is TRBV5-5 and J usage is TRBJ1-1; TRBD1 aligns across 7 bases. V lost 4 bases and J lost 0; bases outside the gene matches: 9. The CDR3 contains 16 residues. Germline V gene data show CDR1 as SGHKS and CDR2 as YYEKEE (reference sequence). In DNA form, the CDR3 reads TGTGCCAGCAGCGCATACCGGGACAGAGTGAACACTGAAGCTTTCTTT. This gives the protein CASSAYRDRVNTEAFF.

This rearrangement joins TRBV20-1 to TRBJ2-7; 8 nucleotides align to TRBD1. J was trimmed by 5 bases and V by 4 bases; bases with no gene match: 7. The CDR3 contains 13 residues. CDR1 and CDR2 (germline): DFQATT, SNEGSKA (reference sequence). The CDR3 loop reads CSAKTGASNEQYF. The CDR3 coding sequence is TGCAGTGCTAAGACAGGGGCGAGCAACGAGCAGTACTTC.

The rearrangement links TRBV6-1 to TRBJ2-1; a weak D match, TRBD1 (6 bases). The CDR3 is made up of 13 amino acids. V was cut by 8 bases and J by 5 bases, with 13 bases left in between. Germline CDR1 reads MNHNS; CDR2 reads SASEGT. The CDR3 DNA reads TGTGCCAGCCACATTGGACAGAACAATGAGCAGTTCTTC. Amino acid sequence: CASHIGQNNEQFF.

The rearrangement uses TRBV28 and TRBJ1-2; D is undetermined. This CDR3 region has 12 residues. Germline CDR1 and CDR2: MDHEN and SYDVKM. Trimming pared 4 bases from V and 7 bases from J, leaving 10 bases between. This chain's CDR3 is CASSSRAGGYTF. CDR3 DNA sequence: TGTGCCAGCAGTTCCCGGGCCGGTGGCTACACCTTC.